This T cell receptor beta chain was recorded in a study of OX40 agonist ivuxolimab in advanced cancers. Whole-study findings and limits: By week 6 at 0.1 to 3.0 mg/kg, blood CD4+ and CD8+ T cells had expanded clonally.

Method: immunoSEQ multiplex PCR; TCRdb's copy keeps in-frame clones and lacks some. The sample lists over 80,000 clones, about 90% occurring once. With regard to this clone: Its antigen is currently unknown.

This CDR3 spans 13 amino acids. Germline CDR1 SEHNR, CDR2 FQNEAQ (reference sequence). Trimming shortened V by 6 bases and J by 4 bases, and 10 bases separated the two germline ends. The gene calls are TRBV7-9 and TRBJ1-5, with D perhaps TRBD1 (5 bases). The origin of this receptor is an adult with an advanced solid tumor such as melanoma, head and neck, liver or kidney cancer. This sample comprised CD4+ or CD8+ T cells sorted from blood, obtained in a trial of the OX40 agonist ivuxolimab. The CDR3 nucleotides are TGTGCCAGCAGTTTCGAGGGGAATCAGCCCCAGCATTTT. This encodes CASSFEGNQPQHF.